Following are 23 T cell receptor beta chains from one sample sequenced in a study of neurological immune-mediated disorders. TCRdb used MiXCR to reprocess the 5' RACE reads, holding one entry per CDR3 protein. The sample includes roughly 30,000 distinct CDR3 sequences, 5% to 8% of them seen just once. Sample: PBMCs. The source of these receptors is a woman between 45 and 60 years old in good health.

This clonotype was observed many times. CDR3 region: CSARDLRTGNNEQFF. As DNA, the CDR3 is TGCAGTGCTAGAGATTTGCGGACAGGGAACAATGAGCAGTTCTTC. V gene TRBV20-1 combines with J gene TRBJ2-1; 8 bases are shared with TRBD1. Losses at the gene ends were 0 bases for V and 5 bases for J; bases not matched to a gene: 6. The CDR3 is made up of 15 amino acids. CDR1 is DFQATT and CDR2 is SNEGSKA in the germline V gene (reference sequence).

Ten or more counts support this clonotype. The chain carries TRBV19 and TRBJ2-5; 8 nucleotides agree with TRBD1. Trimming took 8 bases from V and 2 from J; bases not matched to a gene: 1. Per the germline V gene, CDR1 is LNHDA and CDR2 is SQIVND (reference sequence). The CDR3 extends over 12 amino acids. The CDR3, as DNA: TGTGCCAGTGGACAGGGACAAGAGACCCAGTACTTC. Translating it yields CASGQGQETQYF.

In its sample, this clonotype was seen many times. The CDR3 loop is CSARSRQGPGNEQFF. In nucleotides, the CDR3 is TGCAGTGCTAGATCCCGCCAGGGTCCGGGCAATGAGCAGTTCTTC. J is TRBJ2-1 and V is TRBV20-1; TRBD1 might be the D (5 bases). Germline loops: CDR1 DFQATT, CDR2 SNEGSKA (reference sequence). This CDR3 contains 15 residues. V dropped 2 bases and J dropped 6 bases, with 17 bases sitting between them.

This clonotype was recorded at least ten times. DNA of the CDR3: TGTGCCAGCAGAGACAGGTCTGGGGCCAACGTCCTGACTTTC. It encodes CASRDRSGANVLTF. The chain employs TRBV6-5 and TRBJ2-6, with a tentative D call TRBD1 (6 bases). Germline CDR1 MNHEY, CDR2 SVGAGI. There are 14 residues in the CDR3. Trimming shortened V by 6 bases and J by 1 base, and 7 bases separated the two germline ends.

This clonotype occurred many times. This sequence joins TRBV5-6 and TRBJ2-3, with 10 bases matching TRBD1. This CDR3 spans 15 amino acids. Germline loops: CDR1 SGHDT, CDR2 YYEEEE. The junction had 5 bases not matched to a gene; V was cut back by 2 bases and J by 5 bases. The CDR3 sequence is CASSLPGQGLDTQYF. In DNA, the CDR3 is TGTGCCAGCAGCTTACCGGGACAGGGGTTAGATACGCAGTATTTT.

This clonotype was counted many times. This sequence joins TRBV5-1 and TRBJ1-4; no firm D call. This CDR3 has 12 amino acids. Trimming left V 5 bases short and J 8 bases short, with 10 bases between. Germline V lookup: CDR1 SGHRS, CDR2 YFSETQ. CDR3 nucleotides: TGCGCCAGCAGGGCTACTGGGGAAAAACTGTTTTTT. Translating it yields CASRATGEKLFF.

This clonotype was counted ten times or more. The chain links TRBV7-2 to TRBJ1-1, with D possibly TRBD1 on 5 matching bases. CDR1 and CDR2 (germline): SGHTA, FQGNSA. V lost 5 bases and J 6 bases, leaving 19 bases between the germline ends. CDR3 length: 15 residues. CDR3: CASSPAMGGIAEAFF. Written as DNA, the CDR3 is TGTGCCAGCAGCCCTGCCATGGGGGGAATAGCTGAAGCTTTCTTT.

This clonotype has ten or more counts. The genes are TRBV7-9 and TRBJ2-5; D remains ambiguous. The CDR3 runs to 11 residues. V was cut by 5 bases and J by 3 bases, with 4 bases left in between. CDR1 SEHNR and CDR2 FQNEAQ come from the germline V gene (reference sequence). The DNA for the CDR3 is TGTGCCAGCAGCCCCAAAGAGACCCAGTACTTC. As protein: CASSPKETQYF.

This clonotype was seen at least ten times. The rearrangement uses TRBV28 and TRBJ2-7; possible D gene TRBD1, 6 bases. V was shortened by 6 bases and J by 5 bases, with 14 bases between the two germline ends. CDR3 size: 13 residues. Germline V gene data show CDR1 as MDHEN and CDR2 as SYDVKM. CDR3 bases: TGTGCCAGCAGCCGGGACACCGGAAACGAGCAGTACTTC. Translated: CASSRDTGNEQYF.

The chain recombines TRBV21-1 with TRBJ2-1; the listed D gene, TRBD1, was not tested against the DNA. TRBV21-1 is a documented pseudogene. This CDR3 has 13 amino acids. The CDR3, as DNA: TGTGCCAGCACCCCCTGGGGGAACAGGGTGCAGTTCTTC. As protein: CASTPWGNRVQFF.

This chain links TRBV3-1 with TRBJ2-5; 13 bases are a match to TRBD2. V lost 4 bases and J lost 2; bases outside the gene matches: 13. This CDR3 is 19 amino acids long. CDR1 and CDR2 (germline): LGHDT, YNNKEL (reference sequence). The CDR3 reads CASSPGLAGVGFLQETQYF. The CDR3 DNA is TGTGCCAGCAGCCCCGGACTAGCGGGAGTTGGATTTTTACAAGAGACCCAGTACTTC.

In its sample, this clonotype was seen many times. This sequence joins TRBV12-3 or TRBV12-4 and TRBJ2-7; no clear D. Deletions cut 6 bases from V and 2 bases from J, with 11 bases between. This CDR3 comprises 13 residues. CDR3 nucleotide sequence: TGTGCCAGCAGGCAAGGACGGCCCTACGAGCAGTACTTC. This encodes CASRQGRPYEQYF.

This clonotype was observed many times. The V gene is TRBV18, the J gene TRBJ2-7; no clear D. This CDR3 has 14 amino acids. In germline, CDR1 is KGHSH, CDR2 LQKENI. V was shortened by 3 bases and J by 3 bases, with 12 bases between the two germline ends. The CDR3 sequence is CASSPGWQSYEQYF. The CDR3 bases are TGTGCCAGCTCACCCGGCTGGCAGAGCTACGAGCAGTACTTC.

This clonotype was seen ten or more times. The chain employs TRBV7-8 and TRBJ1-1; D is uncertain. Trimming removed 5 bases at V and 6 bases at J, with 10 bases between. This CDR3 spans 12 amino acids. Germline CDR1 reads SGHVS; CDR2 reads FQNEAQ. The CDR3 sequence is CASSHGKPEAFF. The CDR3 DNA follows: TGTGCCAGCAGCCATGGGAAACCTGAAGCTTTCTTT.

This clonotype occurred many times. The chain employs TRBV7-8 and TRBJ2-6; D is undetermined. V shed 5 bases and J shed 4 bases, with 9 bases lying between them. CDR1 is SGHVS and CDR2 is FQNEAQ in the germline V gene. This CDR3 has 14 residues. The CDR3 nucleotides read TGTGCCAGCAGCCCATCTGGCGGGGCCAACGTCCTGACTTTC. Translating gives CASSPSGGANVLTF.

This clonotype was found many times. The gene calls are TRBV29-1 and TRBJ2-1; 7 bases map to TRBD1. Per the germline V gene, CDR1 is SQVTM and CDR2 is ANQGSEA. This CDR3 comprises 15 residues. Trimming cost V 4 bases and J 4 bases; bases outside gene matches: 10. DNA of the CDR3: TGCAGCGTTGTGGGTGGGGGACAGTTATACAATGAGCAGTTCTTC. Its protein product is CSVVGGGQLYNEQFF.

This clonotype was detected ten times or more. This chain links TRBV20-1 with TRBJ2-7; D remains ambiguous. The V gene lost 1 base and the J gene lost 0 bases, with 10 bases spanning the gap. There are 14 residues in the CDR3. CDR1 and CDR2 from the germline V gene are DFQATT and SNEGSKA (reference sequence). CDR3 residues: CSARVSLGSYEQYF. The DNA for the CDR3 is TGCAGTGCTAGAGTTTCGTTGGGCTCCTACGAGCAGTACTTC.

This clonotype came up many times. The gene calls are TRBV20-1 and TRBJ2-1; D is unclear. Germline loops: CDR1 DFQATT, CDR2 SNEGSKA (reference sequence). V lost 0 bases and J lost 1, with 10 bases in between. This CDR3 contains 15 residues. CDR3 sequence reads: CSARDPRPSYNEQFF. The CDR3 DNA reads TGCAGTGCTAGAGATCCCAGGCCTTCCTACAATGAGCAGTTCTTC.

This clonotype came up many times. DNA of the CDR3: TGCGCCAGCAGCCCCGGGACTAGTCCTTCCTACGAGCAGTACTTC. This sequence encodes CASSPGTSPSYEQYF. The J gene is TRBJ2-7, the V gene TRBV5-1, with 8 bases lining up with TRBD2. The germline gives CDR1 SGHRS, CDR2 YFSETQ. J lost 1 base, V lost 4 bases, and 7 bases had no gene match. The CDR3 extends over 15 amino acids.

In its sample, this clonotype was seen a few times. The chain joins TRBV10-3 to TRBJ2-7, with 9 bases identical to TRBD1. Germline CDR1 is ENHRY and CDR2 is SYGVKD. Trimming removed 6 bases from V and 6 bases from J; junction bases left unmatched: 12. CDR3 length: 15 amino acids. The CDR3 protein is CAIRPDGGQGIEQYF. DNA of the CDR3: TGTGCCATCAGGCCCGACGGTGGACAGGGGATCGAGCAGTACTTC.

The V gene is TRBV12-3 or TRBV12-4, the J gene TRBJ1-1; 7 positions agree with TRBD1. This CDR3 spans 13 amino acids. V gave up 10 bases and J gave up 0 bases; unmatched junction bases: 5. CDR3 coding DNA: TGTGCCACCCAGGGGGATATGAACACTGAAGCTTTCTTT. Translation gives CATQGDMNTEAFF.

At least ten counts were recorded for this clonotype. The rearrangement joins TRBV7-9 to TRBJ1-4; D may be TRBD1 (6 bases). The V gene's germline CDR1 is SEHNR and CDR2 FQNEAQ (reference sequence). The CDR3 runs 14 residues. The germline V and J ends were trimmed by 5 bases and 8 bases, with 15 bases remaining between them. CDR3 bases: TGTGCCAGCAGCCGGACAGCCAGCGGGGAAAAACTGTTTTTT. It translates to CASSRTASGEKLFF.

This clonotype showed up many times. The chain couples TRBV7-2 to TRBJ2-2; D remains unclear. The CDR3 is 13 residues long. V was shortened by 2 bases and J by 1 base, with 2 bases between the two germline ends. CDR1 is SGHTA, CDR2 FQGNSA, per germline. The CDR3 nucleotides read TGTGCCAGCAGCTTAATGAACACCGGGGAGCTGTTTTTT. This encodes CASSLMNTGELFF. Full variable domain (rest looked up from reference TRBV7-2 and TRBJ2-2): GAGVSQSPSNKVTEKGKDVELRCDPISGHTALYWYRQSLGQGLEFLIYFQGNSAPDKSGLPSDRFSAERTGGSVSTLTIQRTQQEDSAVYLCASSLMNTGELFFGEGSRLTVL.